The rows below give T cell receptor beta chains drawn from one sample of a study of tumor and adjacent non-tumor tissue in lung cancer. TCRdb re-called the multiplex PCR reads with MiXCR, one entry per CDR3 protein. This sample has approximately 70,000 distinct CDR3 sequences, with less than 80% found just once. The material sequenced was lung tumor tissue. Receptors originate from a man aged 60 to 75 with non-small cell lung cancer. CDR3s include the opening cysteine and the closing phenylalanine or tryptophan. Fields, in order: clone size, V gene, D gene, J gene, CDR3 DNA, CDR3 protein. A D gene is named only where the DNA matches it firmly. Clone size is stated in some rows and not others, as once, few, many or a class when expanded.

abundance: once; v_gene: TRBV6-5; d_gene: TRBD2; j_gene: TRBJ2-7; CDR3nt: TGTGCCAGCGGTTTTCAGACTAGCAGGAGCTACGAGCAGTACTTC; CDR3aa: CASGFQTSRSYEQYF
abundance: NA; v_gene: TRBV20-1; d_gene: NA; j_gene: TRBJ1-5; CDR3nt: TGCAGTGCGGAAATTCCCCTCCGTAACAATCAGCCCCAGCATTTT; CDR3aa: CSAEIPLRNNQPQHF
abundance: once; v_gene: TRBV6-1; d_gene: TRBD1; j_gene: TRBJ1-6; CDR3nt: TGTGCCAACAGAGGACAGGGGGCACTATATAATTCACCCCTCCACTTT; CDR3aa: CANRGQGALYNSPLHF
abundance: NA; v_gene: TRBV20-1; d_gene: NA; j_gene: TRBJ1-1; CDR3nt: TGCAATGCGCAGAGAGGGACTGGGCACACTGAAGCTTTCTTT; CDR3aa: CNAQRGTGHTEAFF
abundance: NA; v_gene: TRBV6-5; d_gene: NA; j_gene: TRBJ1-3; CDR3nt: TGTGCAAGCAGCATACAGGGTCGCTCTGGAAACACCATATATTTT; CDR3aa: CASSIQGRSGNTIYF
abundance: NA; v_gene: TRBV7-9; d_gene: NA; j_gene: TRBJ2-2; CDR3nt: TGTGCCAGCAGCTTAGCCGTTACTAACACCGGGGAGCTGTTTTTT; CDR3aa: CASSLAVTNTGELFF
abundance: few; v_gene: TRBV30; d_gene: TRBD2; j_gene: TRBJ2-2; CDR3nt: TGTGCCTGGAGCGGGAGGGCCTCCGGGGAGCTGTTTTTT; CDR3aa: CAWSGRASGELFF
abundance: many; v_gene: TRBV5-6; d_gene: TRBD1; j_gene: TRBJ2-7; CDR3nt: TGTGCCAGCACCGGACAGGGCCTCTCCTACGAGCAGTACTTC; CDR3aa: CASTGQGLSYEQYF
abundance: NA; v_gene: TRBV20-1; d_gene: NA; j_gene: TRBJ2-5; CDR3nt: TGCAGTGTCGAAAGGACTTGCGGAGGGGGGGAGACCCAGTACTTC; CDR3aa: CSVERTCGGGETQYF
abundance: few; v_gene: TRBV6-6; d_gene: TRBD1; j_gene: TRBJ1-1; CDR3nt: TGTGCCAGCAGGTTGACAGGGAATAATGAAGCTCTCTTT; CDR3aa: CASRLTGNNEALF
abundance: NA; v_gene: TRBV6-5; d_gene: TRBD2; j_gene: TRBJ2-2; CDR3nt: TGTGACAGCGGCCCCTGGACTAGCGGGAGAACCGGGGAGCTGTTTTTT; CDR3aa: CDSGPWTSGRTGELFF
abundance: NA; v_gene: TRBV5-6; d_gene: NA; j_gene: TRBJ2-5; CDR3nt: TGTGCCAGCAGCATGTTATTAGCTGAGACCCAGTACTTC; CDR3aa: CASSMLLAETQYF
abundance: NA; v_gene: TRBV29-1; d_gene: TRBD2; j_gene: TRBJ2-1; CDR3nt: TGCAGCGGTGGGCTAGCGGGAGCGGGGGAGCGGTTCTTC; CDR3aa: CSGGLAGAGERFF
abundance: NA; v_gene: TRBV2; d_gene: NA; j_gene: TRBJ2-3; CDR3nt: TGTGCCAGCAGTGAAGAGGGCCGACAATTCACAGATACGCAGTATTTT; CDR3aa: CASSEEGRQFTDTQYF
abundance: many; v_gene: TRBV10-3; d_gene: NA; j_gene: TRBJ1-6; CDR3nt: TGTGCCATCATGGGAAATAATTCACCCCTCCACTTT; CDR3aa: CAIMGNNSPLHF
abundance: NA; v_gene: TRBV5-1; d_gene: TRBD1; j_gene: TRBJ2-7; CDR3nt: TGCGCCAGCAGCTTGATCACCGGGACAGGGAACGGCGAGCAGTACTTC; CDR3aa: CASSLITGTGNGEQYF
abundance: NA; v_gene: TRBV3-1; d_gene: TRBD2; j_gene: TRBJ2-3; CDR3nt: TGTGCCAGCAGCCAAGTGATAGCGGGCGGCACAGATACGCAGTATTTT; CDR3aa: CASSQVIAGGTDTQYF
abundance: few; v_gene: TRBV29-1; d_gene: NA; j_gene: TRBJ2-6; CDR3nt: TGCAGCGTTGAAGATCGTGCAGGGGCTGGGGCCAACGTCCTGTCTTTC; CDR3aa: CSVEDRAGAGANVLSF
abundance: NA; v_gene: TRBV11-2; d_gene: TRBD2; j_gene: TRBJ2-3; CDR3nt: TGTGCCAGCAGAGATGGGCCTAGCGGGAGGCGGGATACGCAGTATTTT; CDR3aa: CASRDGPSGRRDTQYF
abundance: NA; v_gene: TRBV12-3/TRBV12-4; d_gene: NA; j_gene: TRBJ2-2; CDR3nt: TGTGCCAGCAGCTTTGAAGGAGATAACACCGGGGAGCTGTGTTTT; CDR3aa: CASSFEGDNTGELCF
abundance: NA; v_gene: TRBV6-1; d_gene: NA; j_gene: TRBJ2-3; CDR3nt: TGTGCCAGCAGTGAACTGGGAGTCGGTTCTGCCACGGATACGCAGTATTTT; CDR3aa: CASSELGVGSATDTQYF
abundance: NA; v_gene: TRBV11-2; d_gene: TRBD2; j_gene: TRBJ2-4; CDR3nt: TGTACCAGGAGCTTAGCAACTAGCGGGAGAGGAGTATCCAAAAACATTCAGTACTTC; CDR3aa: CTRSLATSGRGVSKNIQYF
abundance: few; v_gene: TRBV5-1; d_gene: TRBD1; j_gene: TRBJ2-5; CDR3nt: TGCGCCAGCAGCGGATTCGGTGGGACAGCTCAAGAGACCCAGTACTTC; CDR3aa: CASSGFGGTAQETQYF
abundance: NA; v_gene: TRBV6-1; d_gene: TRBD2; j_gene: TRBJ2-3; CDR3nt: TGTGCCAACACTTCCGAGCACGGGACTATAACAGATACGCAGTATTTT; CDR3aa: CANTSEHGTITDTQYF
abundance: NA; v_gene: TRBV20-1; d_gene: NA; j_gene: TRBJ2-1; CDR3nt: TGCAGTTCGGCAGTGGTCGGACCCTCCTTCAATGAGCAGTTCTTC; CDR3aa: CSSAVVGPSFNEQFF
abundance: NA; v_gene: TRBV29-1; d_gene: NA; j_gene: TRBJ1-1; CDR3nt: TGCAGCGTCCACTTTGGGGTAAGCACTGAAGCTTTCTTT; CDR3aa: CSVHFGVSTEAFF
abundance: medium-sized; v_gene: TRBV6-5; d_gene: TRBD1; j_gene: TRBJ1-1; CDR3nt: TGTGCCAGCAGTTACGGGACAGGGGGAATGAACACTGAAGCTTTCTTT; CDR3aa: CASSYGTGGMNTEAFF
abundance: many; v_gene: TRBV6-5; d_gene: NA; j_gene: TRBJ1-5; CDR3nt: TGTGCCAGCAGTTACGTAGGGGAGGATCAGCCCCAGCATTTT; CDR3aa: CASSYVGEDQPQHF
abundance: NA; v_gene: TRBV6-2/TRBV6-3; d_gene: NA; j_gene: TRBJ2-1; CDR3nt: TGTGCCAGTAGGGAGCGGAGGCGAGGCAATGAGCAGTTCTTC; CDR3aa: CASRERRRGNEQFF
abundance: NA; v_gene: TRBV6-5; d_gene: NA; j_gene: TRBJ1-5; CDR3nt: TGTGCCGGCGGAGGGGATAGCAATCAGCCCCACCATTTT; CDR3aa: CAGGGDSNQPHHF
abundance: many; v_gene: TRBV6-1; d_gene: NA; j_gene: TRBJ2-7; CDR3nt: TGTGCCAGCAGTGAACAGCACGAGCAGTACTTC; CDR3aa: CASSEQHEQYF